This TCR beta chain was recorded in a study of OX40 agonist ivuxolimab in advanced cancers. Across the study: Prior checkpoint blockade (anti-PD-1, anti-PD-L1 or anti-CTLA-4) was permitted; approximately 41% had it. Study-level findings and limits: It was also the case that some nonresponders had low normalized T-cell clonal expansion. Clonal expansion in partial responders at 0.1-3.0 mg/kg ranked among the lowest. Circulating CD4+ and CD8+ T cells showed clonal expansion by week 6 at 0.1 to 3.0 mg/kg.

In regard to this clone: The antigen is not known.

Assay: immunoSEQ multiplex PCR; the TCRdb copy retains only in-frame clones and omits some. Of 20,000 or so clones listed, around four fifths are singletons. Germline CDR1 and CDR2: MDHEN and SYDVKM. The junction had 9 bases not matched to a gene; V was cut back by 6 bases and J by 4 bases. The CDR3 extends over 17 amino acids. The chain couples TRBV28 to TRBJ2-1, with TRBD2 matching over 13 bases. The receptor's source is an adult with an advanced solid tumor such as melanoma, head and neck, liver or kidney cancer. The material sequenced was CD4+ or CD8+ T cells sorted from blood, taken in a trial of the OX40 agonist ivuxolimab. The CDR3 protein is CASSPGTSGNIYNEQFF. The CDR3 nucleotides are TGTGCCAGCAGCCCTGGGACTAGCGGGAATATATACAATGAGCAGTTCTTC. The complete variable domain, with remaining parts taken from reference TRBV28 and TRBJ2-1, reads DVKVTQSSRYLVKRTGEKVFLECVQDMDHENMFWYRQDPGLGLRLIYFSYDVKMKEKGDIPEGYSVSREKKERFSLILESASTNQTSMYLCASSPGTSGNIYNEQFFGPGTRLTVL.